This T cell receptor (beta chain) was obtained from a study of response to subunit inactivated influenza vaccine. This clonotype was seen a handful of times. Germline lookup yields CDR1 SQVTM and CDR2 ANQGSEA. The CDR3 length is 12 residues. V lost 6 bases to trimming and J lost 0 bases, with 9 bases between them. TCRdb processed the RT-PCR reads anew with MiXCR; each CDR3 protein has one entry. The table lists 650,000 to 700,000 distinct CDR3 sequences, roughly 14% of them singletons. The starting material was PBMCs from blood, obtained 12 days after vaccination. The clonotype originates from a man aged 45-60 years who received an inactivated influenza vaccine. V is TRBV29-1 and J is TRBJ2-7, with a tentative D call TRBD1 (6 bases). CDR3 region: CSVRDTSYEQYF. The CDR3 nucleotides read TGCAGCGTGAGGGACACCTCCTACGAGCAGTACTTC.